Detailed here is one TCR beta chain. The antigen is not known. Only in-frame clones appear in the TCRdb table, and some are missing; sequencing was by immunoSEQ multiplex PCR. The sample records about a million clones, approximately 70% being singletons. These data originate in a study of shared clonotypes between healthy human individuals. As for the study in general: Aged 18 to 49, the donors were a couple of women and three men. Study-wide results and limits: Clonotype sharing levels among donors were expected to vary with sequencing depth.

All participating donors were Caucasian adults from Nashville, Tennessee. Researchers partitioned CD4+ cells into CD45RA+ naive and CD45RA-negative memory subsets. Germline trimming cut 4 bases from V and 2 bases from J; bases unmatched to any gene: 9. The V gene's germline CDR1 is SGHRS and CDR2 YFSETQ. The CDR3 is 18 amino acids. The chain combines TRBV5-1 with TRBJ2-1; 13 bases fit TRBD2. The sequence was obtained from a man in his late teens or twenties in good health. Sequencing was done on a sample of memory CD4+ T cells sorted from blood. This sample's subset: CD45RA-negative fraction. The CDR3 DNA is TGCGCCAGCAGCCGAGCGACTAGCGGGGGGCCCGCCTACAATGAGCAGTTCTTC. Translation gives CASSRATSGGPAYNEQFF.